Below, 3 T cell receptor beta chains from the same sample are listed, as sequenced in a study of lymphopenia after photon versus proton radiotherapy. Libraries were prepared by immunoSEQ multiplex PCR; TCRdb keeps only in-frame clonotypes and omits some of them. The sample consists of about 55,000 clones, 65% to 85% of them appearing once. The sample was peripheral blood, taken from a patient treated with proton-based radiotherapy. The source is a man aged 60-69 years with pancreatic cancer.

A note on this clone: Distinct nucleotide sequences in the sample also encode this CDR3. J is TRBJ1-3 and V is TRBV9; D is perhaps TRBD1 (5 bases). V was trimmed by 0 bases and J by 0 bases, leaving 7 bases between them. The CDR3 has 15 residues. Germline CDR1 and CDR2: SGDLS and YYNGEE. CDR3 region: CASSVEGSSGNTIYF. The CDR3 DNA reads as TGTGCCAGCAGCGTAGAGGGGTCCTCTGGAAACACCATATATTTT.

In its sample, this clone was seen once. The V and J genes are TRBV5-1 and TRBJ2-3; D gene ambiguous. There are 14 residues in the CDR3. Germline values: CDR1 SGHRS, CDR2 YFSETQ. V lost 3 bases and J lost 6, with 14 bases in between. The chain's CDR3 is CASSSISVADTQYF. The DNA for the CDR3 is TGCGCCAGCAGCTCGATCAGCGTGGCCGATACGCAGTATTTT. Variable domain in full (rest from reference TRBV5-1 and TRBJ2-3): KAGVTQTPRYLIKTRGQQVTLSCSPISGHRSVSWYQQTPGQGLQFLFEYFSETQRNKGNFPGRFSGRQFSNSRSEMNVSTLELGDSALYLCASSSISVADTQYFGPGTRLTVL.

The V call is TRBV4-2, the J call TRBJ2-7; TRBD1 is a possible D gene (6 bases). V was cut by 0 bases and J by 2 bases, with 17 bases left in between. The CDR3 contains 17 residues. Germline CDR1 is LGHNA and CDR2 is YNFKEQ. Here the CDR3 reads CASSQESRAGQPYEQYF. Written as DNA, the CDR3 is TGTGCCAGCAGCCAAGAATCCCGGGCAGGACAGCCCTACGAGCAGTACTTC.